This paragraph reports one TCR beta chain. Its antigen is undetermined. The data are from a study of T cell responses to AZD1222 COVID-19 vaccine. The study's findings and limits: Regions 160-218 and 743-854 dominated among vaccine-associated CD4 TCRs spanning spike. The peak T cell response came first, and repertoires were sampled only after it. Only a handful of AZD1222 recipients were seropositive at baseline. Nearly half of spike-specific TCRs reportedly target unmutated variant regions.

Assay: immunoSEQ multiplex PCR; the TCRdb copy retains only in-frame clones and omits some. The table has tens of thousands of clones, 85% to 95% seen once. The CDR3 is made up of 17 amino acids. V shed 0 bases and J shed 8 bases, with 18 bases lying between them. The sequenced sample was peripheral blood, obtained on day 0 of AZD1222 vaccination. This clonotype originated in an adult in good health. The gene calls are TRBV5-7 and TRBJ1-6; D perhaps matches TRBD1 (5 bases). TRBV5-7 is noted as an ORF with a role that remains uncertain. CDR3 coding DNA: TGTGCCAGCAGCTTGGATAAGGGGAACTTGCCTCATTCACCCCTCCACTTT. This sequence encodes CASSLDKGNLPHSPLHF.